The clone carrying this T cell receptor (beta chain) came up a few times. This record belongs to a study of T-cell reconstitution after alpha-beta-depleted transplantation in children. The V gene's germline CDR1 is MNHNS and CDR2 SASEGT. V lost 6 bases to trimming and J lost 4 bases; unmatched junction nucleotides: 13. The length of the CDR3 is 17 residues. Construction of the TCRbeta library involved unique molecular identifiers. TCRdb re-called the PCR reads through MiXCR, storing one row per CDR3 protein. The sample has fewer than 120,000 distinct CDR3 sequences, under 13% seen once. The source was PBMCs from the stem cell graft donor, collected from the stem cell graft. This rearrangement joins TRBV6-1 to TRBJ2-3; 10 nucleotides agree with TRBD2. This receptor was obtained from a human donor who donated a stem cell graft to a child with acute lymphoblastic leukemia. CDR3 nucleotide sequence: TGTGCCAGCAGACGAGGAGTAAGCGGGGGGGCCCCAGATACGCAGTATTTT. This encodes CASRRGVSGGAPDTQYF.